Listed below are T cell receptor beta chains from one sample, sequenced in a study of cytomegalovirus exposure and HLA in healthy donors. Sequencing used immunoSEQ multiplex PCR; TCRdb keeps in-frame clones, though not all of them. This table has approximately 110,000 clones, nearly 80% appearing once. Material: PBMCs. All receptors come from a young man in good health and CMV-seronegative. Each CDR3 is given with its conserved first and last residue. D genes are given only for firm matches. The size of a clone is reported for some rows only, either as once, few or many, or as a class for expanded clones.

d_call	v_call	j_call	clone_size	cdr3_length	cdr3_aa	cdr3_nt
-	TRBV2	TRBJ2-1	-	14	CASSGTESYNEQFF	TGTGCCAGCAGTGGGACAGAATCCTACAATGAGCAGTTCTTC
TRBD2	TRBV27	TRBJ2-1	-	14	CASNMASGGGEQFF	TGTGCCAGCAATATGGCTAGCGGGGGGGGTGAGCAGTTCTTC
TRBD1	TRBV19	TRBJ2-7	-	15	CASSIRTGDVFEQYF	TGTGCCAGTAGTATCAGGACAGGGGACGTCTTCGAGCAGTACTTC
-	TRBV4-2	TRBJ1-4	-	16	CASSQEGGHPNEKLFF	TGTGCCAGCAGCCAAGAGGGAGGACACCCTAATGAAAAACTGTTTTTT
-	TRBV6-5	TRBJ1-2	-	14	CASSYSESNYGYTF	TGTGCCAGCAGTTACTCTGAGAGTAACTATGGCTACACCTTC
TRBD2	TRBV7-2	TRBJ2-3	-	14	CASSRAGPTDTQYF	TGTGCCAGCAGTAGAGCGGGGCCCACAGATACGCAGTATTTT
TRBD1	TRBV10-1	TRBJ1-1	-	15	CASRADRGRKAEAFF	TGCGCCAGCAGGGCGGACAGGGGGCGTAAGGCTGAAGCTTTCTTT
-	TRBV27	TRBJ2-2	-	18	CASSSRGLVLSGPGELFF	TGTGCCAGCAGCTCTAGGGGCTTAGTTCTCTCCGGGCCCGGGGAGCTGTTTTTT
TRBD2	TRBV27	TRBJ2-7	-	16	CASRQLGGLQLYEQYF	TGTGCCAGCAGGCAGCTTGGGGGACTACAACTCTACGAGCAGTACTTC
-	TRBV9	TRBJ1-2	once	15	CASSVDRVPSYGYTF	TGTGCCAGCAGCGTAGATCGGGTCCCTTCCTATGGCTACACCTTC
-	TRBV7-9	TRBJ1-2	-	14	CASSPTGGYYGYTF	TGTGCCAGCAGCCCCACGGGGGGGTACTATGGCTACACCTTC
TRBD1	TRBV30	TRBJ2-3	-	15	CAWTLGQGRTDTQYF	TGTGCCTGGACCTTGGGACAGGGGCGCACAGATACGCAGTATTTT
-	TRBV9	TRBJ2-2	-	15	CASSVEQGAVGELFF	TGTGCCAGCAGCGTAGAGCAAGGGGCGGTCGGGGAGCTGTTTTTT
-	TRBV6-4	TRBJ2-3	-	14	CASSDLAGSYTQYF	TGTGCCAGCAGTGACCTCGCAGGCAGTTATACGCAGTATTTT
TRBD2	TRBV6-5	TRBJ2-5	-	15	CASTGLAGGKETQYF	TGTGCCAGCACCGGACTAGCGGGGGGTAAAGAGACCCAGTACTTC
-	TRBV7-9	TRBJ2-7	-	13	CASSLPGAYEQYF	TGTGCCAGCAGCTTACCGGGAGCCTACGAGCAGTACTTC
-	TRBV6-6	TRBJ2-7	once	15	CASRNHGGRGHEQYF	TGTGCCAGCAGAAACCATGGAGGGCGAGGTCACGAGCAGTACTTC
TRBD1	TRBV4-3	TRBJ1-2	-	16	CASSQADRGQNYGYTF	TGCGCCAGCAGCCAAGCGGACAGGGGACAAAACTATGGCTACACCTTC
TRBD1	TRBV4-3	TRBJ2-3	few	15	CASSLGQGVTDTQYF	TGCGCCAGCAGCCTAGGACAGGGGGTGACAGATACGCAGTATTTT
-	TRBV14	TRBJ2-1	-	13	CASSQGWAGEQFF	TGTGCCAGCAGCCAAGGGTGGGCGGGTGAGCAGTTCTTC
-	TRBV19	TRBJ1-1	-	16	CASREERRAGETEAFF	TGTGCCAGTAGGGAGGAGAGGAGAGCTGGGGAAACTGAAGCTTTCTTT
TRBD1	TRBV6-6	TRBJ1-6	-	14	CASRSDRGWSPLHF	TGTGCCAGCAGATCAGACAGGGGGTGGTCACCCCTCCACTTT
-	TRBV5-1	TRBJ2-7	-	12	CASSFNPYEQYF	TGCGCCAGCAGCTTTAACCCGTACGAGCAGTACTTC
-	TRBV9	TRBJ1-3	-	14	CASSVRGSGNTIYF	TGTGCCAGCAGCGTCAGGGGTTCTGGAAACACCATATATTTT
-	TRBV10-1	TRBJ2-1	-	14	CASGPGVSYNEQFF	TGCGCCAGCGGGCCGGGAGTCTCCTACAATGAGCAGTTCTTC
TRBD2	TRBV4-3	TRBJ2-1	-	17	CASSQVASGTSYNEQFF	TGCGCCAGCAGCCAAGTCGCTAGCGGGACGTCCTACAATGAGCAGTTCTTC
-	TRBV2	TRBJ1-1	-	13	CASSVDKDTEAFF	TGTGCCAGCAGTGTCGACAAAGACACTGAAGCTTTCTTT
-	TRBV7-9	TRBJ2-2	-	16	CASSLARSSPTGELFF	TGTGCCAGCAGCTTAGCTCGGTCTTCCCCCACCGGGGAGCTGTTTTTT
-	TRBV29-1	TRBJ2-7	once	14	CSVARTPFAYEQYF	TGCAGCGTTGCCCGGACACCATTCGCCTACGAGCAGTACTTC